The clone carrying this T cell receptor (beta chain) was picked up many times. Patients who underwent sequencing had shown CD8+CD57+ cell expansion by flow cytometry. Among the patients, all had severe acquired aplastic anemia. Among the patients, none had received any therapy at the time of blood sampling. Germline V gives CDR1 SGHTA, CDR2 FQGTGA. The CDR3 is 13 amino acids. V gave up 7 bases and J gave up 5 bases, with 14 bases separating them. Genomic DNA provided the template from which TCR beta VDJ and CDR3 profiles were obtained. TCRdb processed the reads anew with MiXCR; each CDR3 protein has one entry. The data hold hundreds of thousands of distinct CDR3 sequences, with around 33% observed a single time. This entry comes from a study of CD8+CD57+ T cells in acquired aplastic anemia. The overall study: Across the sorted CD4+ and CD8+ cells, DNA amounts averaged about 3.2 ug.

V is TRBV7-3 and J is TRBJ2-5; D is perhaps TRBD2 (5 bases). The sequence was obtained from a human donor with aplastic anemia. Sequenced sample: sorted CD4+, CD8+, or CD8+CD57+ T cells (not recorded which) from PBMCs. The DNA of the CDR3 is TGTGCCAGCACTCCTTCGGCGGGTGAGACCCAGTACTTC. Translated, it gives CASTPSAGETQYF.